The rows below give T cell receptor beta chains drawn from one sample of a study of blood T cell repertoires in COVID-19. The data were produced by immunoSEQ multiplex PCR, yet TCRdb's version contains in-frame clones alone and is incomplete. The table has 200,000 to 300,000 clones, around 79% seen once. Sequencing input: peripheral blood. Receptors originate from a woman of 80 years or more with acute or convalescent COVID-19. Both conserved end residues are trimmed from each CDR3. The order of the fields is clone size, V gene, J gene, CDR3 protein. Clone size, where shown, is once, few, many, or a class for clones that have expanded.

size: -
V: TRBV11-3
J: TRBJ2-1
CDR3: ASSFKTSGGYEQF

size: -
V: TRBV5-1
J: TRBJ2-7
CDR3: ASSLGGGGSYEQY

size: few
V: TRBV11-2
J: TRBJ2-1
CDR3: ASSPGTSVSSSYNEQF

size: once
V: TRBV5-1
J: TRBJ2-1
CDR3: ASSLQTQLLYNEQF

size: -
V: TRBV11-1
J: TRBJ2-1
CDR3: ASSLGLAGYNEQF

size: -
V: TRBV3-1/TRBV3-2
J: TRBJ1-3
CDR3: ASSPKGTGGTGNTIY

size: many
V: TRBV19
J: TRBJ1-2
CDR3: ASRRGQGDNYGYT

size: once
V: TRBV4-1
J: TRBJ2-5
CDR3: ASSQTMGSQRETQY

size: -
V: TRBV3-1/TRBV3-2
J: TRBJ2-1
CDR3: ASSQETLAGEEQF

size: -
V: TRBV19
J: TRBJ1-6
CDR3: ASSTTGNNSPLH

size: -
V: TRBV5-4
J: TRBJ2-1
CDR3: ASSLGVTSGRTNEQF

size: -
V: TRBV7-9
J: TRBJ2-3
CDR3: ASSLSTGGTDTQY

size: few
V: TRBV7-9
J: TRBJ2-3
CDR3: ASSIHGILNTQY

size: -
V: TRBV10-3
J: TRBJ2-4
CDR3: AISGSAKNIQY

size: few
V: TRBV6-5
J: TRBJ1-1
CDR3: ASSLDSTNTEAF

size: few
V: TRBV3-1/TRBV3-2
J: TRBJ1-5
CDR3: ASSQGQGGYQPQH

size: -
V: TRBV27
J: TRBJ1-4
CDR3: ASRRQGTNEKLF

size: -
V: TRBV28
J: TRBJ1-1
CDR3: ASSFGGGMNTEAF

size: few
V: TRBV6-2/TRBV6-3
J: TRBJ2-6
CDR3: ASSRQAPASGANVLT

size: -
V: TRBV2
J: TRBJ1-6
CDR3: ASSVLAGQGSPLH

size: -
V: TRBV5-1
J: TRBJ2-2
CDR3: ASSLNFMTGTNTGELF

size: -
V: TRBV29-1
J: TRBJ2-7
CDR3: SAKTGSYEQY

size: -
V: TRBV7-2
J: TRBJ1-2
CDR3: ASRPGQGTYGYT

size: few
V: TRBV7-6
J: TRBJ2-1
CDR3: ASSLALRTSLYNEQF

size: -
V: TRBV5-1
J: TRBJ1-1
CDR3: ASSASTGNTEAF

size: -
V: TRBV7-9
J: TRBJ2-5
CDR3: ASSLPGIVQETQY

size: -
V: TRBV5-1
J: TRBJ2-5
CDR3: ASSKPDRAQGTQY

size: -
V: TRBV28
J: TRBJ1-1
CDR3: ASSLKGKGNTEAF

size: -
V: TRBV3-1/TRBV3-2
J: TRBJ1-5
CDR3: ASSLKGGNQPQH